Listed here are 24 T cell receptor beta chains from one sample, sequenced in a study of T cells in Graves' hyperthyroidism and ophthalmopathy. The TCR beta CDR3 regions underwent amplification using RNA transcripts as the source. A first-round RT-PCR of the TCR CDR3 used the HTBI primer set. In TCRdb, the multiplex PCR reads were re-called with MiXCR into one record per CDR3 protein. This sample has more than 500,000 distinct CDR3 sequences, with roughly 15% found just once. Sequenced sample: blood. The receptors derive from a woman in her thirties with Graves' hyperthyroidism.

This clonotype has at least ten counts. V usage is TRBV28 and J usage is TRBJ2-7; maybe TRBD1 (6 bases). Germline loops: CDR1 MDHEN, CDR2 SYDVKM. CDR3 length: 13 residues. Deletions cut 7 bases from V and 5 bases from J, with 15 bases between. The CDR3 is CASTGANLDEQYF. CDR3 sequence (DNA): TGTGCCAGCACAGGGGCCAATCTGGACGAGCAGTACTTC.

CDR3 residues: CSVQRGRSSQFF. CDR3 bases: TGCAGCGTTCAACGCGGGAGATCGAGTCAGTTCTTC. The V call is TRBV29-1, the J call TRBJ2-1; 7 bases are a match to TRBD2. The CDR3 loop spans 12 amino acids. V trimming: 5 bases; J trimming: 13 bases; junction bases outside the gene matches: 11. CDR1 SQVTM and CDR2 ANQGSEA come from the germline V gene.

This clonotype was observed at least ten times. The V call is TRBV12-3 or TRBV12-4, the J call TRBJ1-2, with a tentative D call TRBD1 (5 bases). This CDR3 spans 13 amino acids. Trimming took 5 bases from V and 4 from J, leaving 11 bases between them. The CDR3 region is CASSIGHPYGYTF. CDR3 bases: TGTGCCAGCAGTATCGGACACCCCTATGGCTACACCTTC.

This chain links TRBV25-1 with TRBJ2-3; TRBD2 matches at 7 bases. The CDR3 is made up of 14 amino acids. With V trimmed by 6 bases and J by 4 bases, 7 bases remained unmatched. The V gene's germline CDR1 is MGHDK and CDR2 SYGVNS. The CDR3 bases are TGTGCCAGCAGCCGAGCGGGGAGCGCAGATACGCAGTATTTT. Translating gives CASSRAGSADTQYF.

This clonotype was seen ten or more times. Written as DNA, the CDR3 is TGCGCCAGCAGCTTGGAATACGCAGATACGCAGTATTTT. Translation: CASSLEYADTQYF. The genes are TRBV5-1 and TRBJ2-3; D uncertain. The V gene lost 0 bases and the J gene lost 4 bases, with 6 bases spanning the gap. The CDR3 is 13 residues long. The germline V gene has CDR1 SGHRS and CDR2 YFSETQ.

The chain joins TRBV11-2 to TRBJ2-2, with D uncertain. V dropped 5 bases and J dropped 7 bases, with 11 bases sitting between them. The CDR3 contains 13 residues. From germline, CDR1 is SGHAT and CDR2 FQNNGV. This chain's CDR3 is CASSPGPLGELFF. CDR3 DNA sequence: TGTGCCAGCAGCCCAGGTCCGCTCGGGGAGCTGTTTTTT.

The chain couples TRBV6-5 to TRBJ1-4, with D possibly being TRBD1 (5 bases). Germline V lookup: CDR1 MNHEY, CDR2 SVGAGI. With 2 bases removed from V and 8 bases from J, the gap between germline ends came to 15 bases. The CDR3 is 15 residues long. The CDR3 sequence: CASSYPRGVEEKLFF. For the CDR3, the DNA is TGTGCCAGCAGTTACCCCCGGGGGGTAGAAGAAAAACTGTTTTTT.

The CDR3 spells CASSGRDSKNIQYF. For the CDR3, the DNA is TGTGCCAGCAGCGGCCGGGACTCCAAAAACATTCAGTACTTC. The genes are TRBV12-3 or TRBV12-4 and TRBJ2-4; TRBD2 is a possible D gene (6 bases). The CDR3 sequence is 14 residues long. V was cut by 6 bases and J by 2 bases, with 11 bases left in between.

This chain joins TRBV14 and TRBJ1-2; 9 nucleotides agree with TRBD1. Germline V gene sequence: CDR1 SGHDN, CDR2 FVKESK. V dropped 4 bases and J dropped 9; count of bases not matched to a gene: 9. This CDR3 spans 14 amino acids. The CDR3 DNA is TGTGCCAGCAGCCTGATTACGGACAGGGGTCGCTACACCTTC. Amino acids: CASSLITDRGRYTF.

This clonotype was observed many times. The chain employs TRBV30 and TRBJ2-3; D unclear. Germline CDR1 is GTSNPN and CDR2 is SVGIG (reference sequence). V was clipped by 4 bases and J by 1 base, with 9 bases between them. CDR3 size: 13 residues. DNA for the CDR3: TGTGCCTGGACCCGCGTTGGCACAGATACGCAGTATTTT. Amino acid sequence: CAWTRVGTDTQYF.

This clonotype was detected a few times. The V and J genes are TRBV29-1 and TRBJ1-1; D possibly corresponds to TRBD1 (6 bases). The CDR3 is 13 amino acids. Germline assignment: CDR1 SQVTM and CDR2 ANQGSEA. Between the trimmed V and J ends, which lost 4 bases and 3 bases, there was a span of 12 bases. CDR3 nucleotide sequence: TGCAGCGTTGCCAGGGGCAGGGACACTGAAGCTTTCTTT. Its protein product is CSVARGRDTEAFF. Looking up the rest from reference TRBV29-1 and TRBJ1-1 gives the full variable domain: SAVISQKPSRDICQRGTSLTIQCQVDSQVTMMFWYRQQPGQSLTLIATANQGSEATYESGFVIDKFPISRPNLTFSTLTVSNMSPEDSSIYLCSVARGRDTEAFFGQGTRLTVV.

Written as DNA, the CDR3 is TGTGCCAGTAGTCCAGAGACAGGGATCTATGGCTACACCTTC. As protein: CASSPETGIYGYTF. The chain employs TRBV19 and TRBJ1-2, with 7 bases that match TRBD1. The length of the CDR3 is 14 residues. CDR1 is LNHDA and CDR2 is SQIVND in the germline V gene (reference sequence). With 5 bases clipped from V and 4 bases from J, the junction kept 7 bases outside the gene matches.

The rearrangement links TRBV20-1 to TRBJ2-1, with unresolved D. Germline CDR1 and CDR2: DFQATT and SNEGSKA (reference sequence). This CDR3 spans 14 amino acids. V was cut by 3 bases and J by 4 bases, with 13 bases left in between. The CDR3 nucleotides read TGCAGTGCTAGGGATCCAGACCCATACAATGAGCAGTTCTTC. It translates to CSARDPDPYNEQFF.

This clonotype was seen many times. The V call is TRBV6-1, the J call TRBJ2-5; 10 nucleotides line up with TRBD2. The CDR3 consists of 14 residues. Germline V gene data show CDR1 as MNHNS and CDR2 as SASEGT. V lost 6 bases and J lost 4; bases outside the gene matches: 5. The CDR3 sequence: CASRSGRASETQYF. CDR3 nucleotides: TGTGCCAGCAGAAGCGGGAGGGCCTCAGAGACCCAGTACTTC.

This clonotype has ten or more counts. The chain uses TRBV24-1 and TRBJ2-1; D remains ambiguous. V was cut by 6 bases and J by 5 bases, with 7 bases left in between. This CDR3 contains 12 residues. CDR1 is KGHDR, CDR2 SFDVKD, per germline. The CDR3 region has the DNA TGTGCCACCAGTAGAACGGACAATGAGCAGTTCTTC. Protein: CATSRTDNEQFF.

This chain connects TRBV7-9 to TRBJ1-1; D not certain. CDR1 is SEHNR, CDR2 FQNEAQ, per germline (reference sequence). The CDR3 length is 14 residues. With 3 bases removed from V and 1 base from J, the gap between germline ends came to 9 bases. This CDR3 reads CASSFFDGNTEAFF. In DNA form, the CDR3 reads TGTGCCAGCAGCTTCTTCGACGGGAACACTGAAGCTTTCTTT.

In regard to this clonotype: This may be a read error: a much more frequent sequence differs by one nucleotide. The chain carries TRBV30 and TRBJ1-1; the match to TRBD1 covers 9 bases. This CDR3 is built from 18 residues. Germline CDR1 reads GTSNPN; CDR2 reads SVGIG (reference sequence). CDR3 region: CAWTLPIPGQGMNTEVFF. The CDR3 region has the DNA TGTGCCTGGACCTTACCGATACCGGGACAGGGCATGAACACTGAAGTTTTCTTT.

This clonotype showed up just a few times. The rearrangement uses TRBV6-9 and TRBJ1-6, with TRBD1 as a possible D gene (6 bases). CDR3 length equals 17 residues. Germline CDR1 MNHGY, CDR2 SVAAGI. V was shortened by 3 bases and J by 7 bases, with 19 bases between the two germline ends. CDR3 amino acids: CASSYPRGGGRNSPLHF. The CDR3 coding sequence is TGTGCCAGCAGTTACCCCAGGGGAGGGGGGAGAAATTCACCCCTCCACTTT.

V gene TRBV7-2 combines with J gene TRBJ2-4; the D gene is possibly TRBD2 (6 bases). Trimming took off 5 bases at V and 8 bases at J, with 13 bases between the two ends. This CDR3 has 13 residues. Germline loops: CDR1 SGHTA, CDR2 FQGNSA. The CDR3 region is CASSPGSKDIQYF. CDR3 DNA sequence: TGTGCCAGCAGCCCCGGGAGTAAGGACATTCAGTACTTC.

This clonotype was observed at least ten times. The chain combines TRBV9 with TRBJ2-7, with D possibly TRBD2 on 6 matching bases. CDR1 SGDLS and CDR2 YYNGEE come from the germline V gene. The CDR3 is 15 amino acids. V was shortened by 1 base and J by 5 bases, with 16 bases between the two germline ends. The CDR3 loop is CASSVRGGSRHEQYF. The CDR3 DNA sequence: TGTGCCAGCAGCGTAAGAGGAGGGAGTAGACACGAGCAGTACTTC.

The table lists this clonotype with many counts. This chain links TRBV28 with TRBJ1-5; D gene ambiguous. CDR1 and CDR2 from the germline V gene are MDHEN and SYDVKM. Trimming shortened V by 6 bases and J by 2 bases, and 8 bases separated the two germline ends. The CDR3 consists of 13 residues. For the CDR3, the DNA is TGTGCCAGCAGGGGATCGGGCAATCAGCCCCAGCATTTT. It codes for CASRGSGNQPQHF. Filled out from reference TRBV28 and TRBJ1-5, the complete variable domain reads DVKVTQSSRYLVKRTGEKVFLECVQDMDHENMFWYRQDPGLGLRLIYFSYDVKMKEKGDIPEGYSVSREKKERFSLILESASTNQTSMYLCASRGSGNQPQHFGDGTRLSIL.

This clonotype was counted between two and nine times. The chain combines TRBV7-3 with TRBJ1-1, with 8 nucleotides matching TRBD1. After removal of 3 bases from V and 10 bases from J, the junction contained 19 bases not matched to a gene. The germline CDR1 and CDR2 sequences are SGHTA and FQGTGA. The CDR3 length is 17 residues. CDR3 in amino acids: CASSFPLQDREGGGAFF. The DNA for the CDR3 is TGTGCCAGCAGCTTCCCTCTTCAGGACAGGGAAGGGGGTGGAGCTTTCTTT.

The table lists this clonotype with many counts. Here the CDR3 reads CASSLGGVRYNEQFF. The DNA for the CDR3 is TGTGCCAGCAGTTTAGGTGGGGTCAGGTACAATGAGCAGTTCTTC. The rearrangement joins TRBV27 to TRBJ2-1; no clear D. Deletions cut 2 bases from V and 4 bases from J, with 12 bases between. The CDR3 totals 15 residues. From germline, CDR1 is MNHEY and CDR2 SMNVEV (reference sequence).

This clonotype was counted at least ten times. The chain links TRBV27 to TRBJ2-1; the D gene is possibly TRBD2 (6 bases). Germline V gene lookup returns CDR1 MNHEY and CDR2 SMNVEV (reference sequence). V was cut by 4 bases and J by 4 bases, with 11 bases left in between. CDR3 size: 14 residues. The CDR3, as DNA: TGTGCCAGCAGTTCTGATAGCGGATACAATGAGCAGTTCTTC. Translated: CASSSDSGYNEQFF.